Given below is one T cell receptor beta chain in context. This specimen belongs to a study of blood T cell repertoires in COVID-19. Turning to the study itself: Samples of COVID-19 (acute and convalescent) were obtained from the United States, Italy and Spain.

Original processing notes: Reference gene primers were amplified, and this amplification served to estimate nucleated cell counts. Assay used: immunoSEQ multiplex PCR; TCRdb lists only in-frame clones, some missing. D and trimming were read from the DNA, whereas the V and J calls and clone size are those reported in that table. The data hold fewer than 200,000 clones, with around four fifths observed a single time. The origin of this receptor is a woman between 50 and 59 years old in a cohort exposed to, infected with or recovered from COVID-19 (not recorded which). Sequenced: PBMCs or T cells enriched from blood (not recorded which).

In nucleotides, the CDR3 is TGTGCCACCAGCAGAGAGGTCCATCAGGGGGCCAACGTCCTGACTTTC. This gives the protein CATSREVHQGANVLTF. This chain links TRBV15 with TRBJ2-6, with no clear D. CDR3 length: 16 residues. With 0 bases removed from V and 4 bases from J, the gap between germline ends came to 10 bases. Germline lookup yields CDR1 LNHNV and CDR2 YYDKDF (reference sequence).